This entry features one T cell receptor beta chain sequence. The data stem from a study of T cells in localized non-small cell lung cancer. Measured with immunoSEQ multiplex PCR; TCRdb has only the in-frame clones, and not every one. The repertoire has more than 20,000 clones, 80% to 90% of them found once; the top ten carry 13% to 15%. V was cut by 4 bases and J by 4 bases, with 10 bases left in between. Germline loops: CDR1 WSHSY, CDR2 SAAADI. The CDR3 consists of 14 residues. This clonotype was sampled from a female donor at least 60 years old with stage I lung adenocarcinoma. This chain uses TRBV10-2 with TRBJ2-2; tentatively, D is TRBD2 (5 bases). The specimen comprised peripheral blood, sampled before any cancer treatment. The CDR3 here is CASSGDYFTGELFF. In DNA, the CDR3 is TGCGCCAGCAGTGGCGACTACTTCACCGGGGAGCTGTTTTTT.